What follows are 32 T cell receptor beta chains derived from one specimen sequenced in a study of T cells in Graves' hyperthyroidism and ophthalmopathy. The CDR3 regions of TCR beta were amplified from RNA transcripts. A first-round RT-PCR of the TCR CDR3 used the HTBI primer set. TCRdb reprocessed the multiplex PCR reads via MiXCR and lists one record per CDR3 protein. The sample lists under 600,000 distinct CDR3 sequences, approximately 16% seen once, with more than 3% in the top ten. The sample was blood. The receptors were sampled from a woman aged 35 to 49 with Graves' ophthalmopathy.

In this sample, this clonotype turned up a few times. J is TRBJ2-2 and V is TRBV6-2 or TRBV6-3; 9 bases fit TRBD1. Germline lookup yields CDR1 MNHEY and CDR2 SVGEGT. The CDR3 contains 16 residues. The V segment lost 7 bases and the J segment 5 bases; nucleotides outside the gene matches: 11. CDR3 region: CASTHPGQGWTGELFF. The CDR3 nucleotides are TGTGCCAGCACCCACCCGGGACAGGGTTGGACCGGGGAGCTGTTTTTT.

The rearrangement uses TRBV28 and TRBJ1-1; D might be TRBD1 (5 bases). There are 14 residues in the CDR3. Trimming shortened V by 7 bases and J by 4 bases, and 16 bases separated the two germline ends. Germline V lookup: CDR1 MDHEN, CDR2 SYDVKM. The chain's CDR3 is CASNSRGGFTEAFF. As DNA, the CDR3 is TGTGCCAGCAATAGTAGGGGTGGATTCACTGAAGCTTTCTTT.

V and J are TRBV3-1 and TRBJ1-4; D gene uncertain. The CDR3 contains 14 residues. In germline, CDR1 is LGHDT, CDR2 YNNKEL (reference sequence). V gave up 2 bases and J gave up 7 bases, with 11 bases separating them. The CDR3 DNA sequence: TGTGCCAGCAGCCAATCGGGGTTGGGTGAAAAACTGTTTTTT. It codes for CASSQSGLGEKLFF.

This clonotype has only a few counts. The chain uses TRBV10-3 and TRBJ2-1, with 8 positions matching TRBD1. V lost 10 bases to trimming and J lost 2 bases; unmatched junction nucleotides: 4. The CDR3 is made up of 13 amino acids. Germline V gene lookup returns CDR1 ENHRY and CDR2 SYGVKD. CDR3 bases: TGTGCCACCTGGACAGGGCCCTACAATGAGCAGTTCTTC. Amino acid sequence: CATWTGPYNEQFF.

V and J are TRBV6-2 or TRBV6-3 and TRBJ1-1, with 8 bases identical to TRBD1. With 2 bases clipped from V and 10 bases from J, the junction kept 12 bases outside the gene matches. CDR3 length: 15 amino acids. The germline CDR1 and CDR2 sequences are MNHEY and SVGEGT. The CDR3 DNA reads as TGTGCCAGCAGTTACACAATAGCCGGGACAGGAGGAGCTTTCTTT. Protein: CASSYTIAGTGGAFF.

The chain recombines TRBV6-5 with TRBJ1-5; maybe TRBD1 (5 bases). The germline CDR1 and CDR2 sequences are MNHEY and SVGAGI. V was trimmed by 2 bases and J by 0 bases, leaving 20 bases between them. There are 19 residues in the CDR3. CDR3 nucleotides: TGTGCCAGCAGTTACGGGGGATTCGGGCAGTCTTATAGCAATCAGCCCCAGCATTTT. Residues: CASSYGGFGQSYSNQPQHF.

This clonotype showed up just once. CDR3 amino acids: CASSSNGLAGRNEQFF. CDR3 coding DNA: TGTGCCAGCAGTTCAAACGGACTAGCGGGTCGCAATGAGCAGTTCTTC. This chain links TRBV7-2 with TRBJ2-1, with 11 bases that match TRBD2. Germline V gene data show CDR1 as SGHTA and CDR2 as FQGNSA. The CDR3 contains 16 residues. Trimming cost V 6 bases and J 6 bases; bases outside gene matches: 10.

This clonotype was observed a handful of times. This chain links TRBV6-1 with TRBJ2-3, with 8 bases lining up with TRBD1. Germline values: CDR1 MNHNS, CDR2 SASEGT. V lost 6 bases, J lost 6 bases, and 5 bases stayed unmatched. This CDR3 is 13 amino acids long. DNA of the CDR3: TGTGCCAGCAGAGGACAGGGCTTTGATACGCAGTATTTT. It is translated as CASRGQGFDTQYF.

This clonotype was seen at least ten times. DNA of the CDR3: TGCAGCGTAAGCTTCGCAGACAGGGCGAACACCGGGGAGCTGTTTTTT. This gives the protein CSVSFADRANTGELFF. The genes are TRBV29-1 and TRBJ2-2, with 7 bases fitting TRBD1. V gave up 6 bases and J gave up 0 bases; unmatched junction bases: 10. The CDR3 totals 16 residues. Looked up from germline, CDR1 is SQVTM and CDR2 is ANQGSEA.

The chain employs TRBV6-5 and TRBJ1-4; no reliable D call. V dropped 2 bases and J dropped 0 bases, with 10 bases sitting between them. The CDR3 has 16 residues. Germline V gene data show CDR1 as MNHEY and CDR2 as SVGAGI. CDR3 in amino acids: CASSYVGLSTNEKLFF. CDR3 nucleotide sequence: TGTGCCAGCAGTTACGTCGGGTTGTCAACTAATGAAAAACTGTTTTTT.

In this sample, this clonotype turned up a few times. This chain connects TRBV4-1 to TRBJ1-5; the match to TRBD1 covers 8 bases. Losses at the gene ends were 2 bases for V and 4 bases for J; bases not matched to a gene: 7. CDR3 length: 16 residues. The V gene's germline CDR1 is MGHRA and CDR2 YSYEKL. The CDR3 loop reads CASSQRAGGGNQPQHF. CDR3 nucleotide sequence: TGCGCCAGCAGCCAACGGGCAGGGGGCGGTAATCAGCCCCAGCATTTT.

This clonotype was seen ten or more times. The chain carries TRBV2 and TRBJ2-1; TRBD2 agrees at 16 bases. The V and J ends lost 7 bases and 7 bases, in that order; junction bases with no gene match: 7. Per germline, CDR1 SNHLY and CDR2 FYNNEI. CDR3 size: 16 residues. The CDR3, as DNA: TGTGCCAGCACCGCCCCGGGACTAGCGGGGGGGAATGAGCAGTTCTTC. It yields the protein CASTAPGLAGGNEQFF.

For this clonotype: A read error is possible here, since a much larger clone lies one base away. V usage is TRBV27 and J usage is TRBJ1-4; 8 bases align to TRBD1. The CDR3 spans 14 residues. In germline, CDR1 is MNHEY, CDR2 SMNVEV (reference sequence). The CDR3 protein is CANSRTGMGEKLFF. DNA for the CDR3: TGTGCCAACAGTCGGACAGGGATGGGTGAAAAACTGTTTTTT.

This clonotype was observed at least ten times. The rearrangement uses TRBV6-1 and TRBJ1-5; TRBD1 aligns across 9 bases. After removal of 3 bases from V and 2 bases from J, the junction contained 2 bases not matched to a gene. Germline V gene sequence: CDR1 MNHNS, CDR2 SASEGT. The CDR3 extends over 15 amino acids. The CDR3 loop reads CASSDWTGGNQPQHF. For the CDR3, the DNA is TGTGCCAGCAGTGACTGGACAGGGGGCAATCAGCCCCAGCATTTT.

This clonotype appeared a few times. The V call is TRBV18, the J call TRBJ2-7; tentative D call: TRBD1 (5 bases). The CDR3 sequence is 17 residues long. Trimming stripped 6 bases from V and 1 base from J, with 22 bases between. CDR1 KGHSH and CDR2 LQKENI come from the germline V gene. The CDR3 protein is CASSPKGGALLSYEQYF. The CDR3 DNA sequence: TGTGCCAGCTCGCCCAAAGGTGGGGCCCTTCTTTCCTACGAGCAGTACTTC.

This clonotype was recorded a few times. V usage is TRBV11-2 and J usage is TRBJ1-1; TRBD1 matches 8 bases. CDR1 and CDR2 from the germline V gene are SGHAT and FQNNGV. The V segment lost 11 bases and the J segment 5 bases; nucleotides outside the gene matches: 16. The CDR3 covers 15 residues. DNA of the CDR3: TGTGCCTGCCAGCAGCTTATTCAGGGGGCAACTGAAGCTTTCTTT. As protein: CACQQLIQGATEAFF.

The chain couples TRBV20-1 to TRBJ2-5; 9 nucleotides line up with TRBD1. The CDR3 covers 15 residues. Trimming cost V 2 bases and J 5 bases; bases outside gene matches: 9. The germline V gene has CDR1 DFQATT and CDR2 SNEGSKA (reference sequence). The CDR3 here is CSARSPGTGPETQYF. The CDR3 DNA sequence: TGCAGTGCTAGAAGTCCCGGGACAGGGCCCGAGACCCAGTACTTC.

This clonotype came up a few times. The chain links TRBV4-1 to TRBJ2-7, with TRBD1 identical over 11 bases. With 4 bases clipped from V and 4 bases from J, the junction kept 6 bases outside the gene matches. Germline loops: CDR1 MGHRA, CDR2 YSYEKL. This CDR3 has 15 residues. CDR3 nucleotides: TGCGCCAGCAGCCTTACCGGGACAGGGGGGTACGAGCAGTACTTC. This codes for CASSLTGTGGYEQYF.

The rearrangement uses TRBV13 and TRBJ2-5; 8 bases are shared with TRBD2. J lost 5 bases, V lost 4 bases, and 9 bases had no gene match. In germline, CDR1 is PRHDT, CDR2 FYEKMQ (reference sequence). The CDR3 is made up of 15 amino acids. CDR3 coding DNA: TGTGCCAGCAGCTGGGGGACGGGACTAGGGGAGACCCAGTACTTC. Translation gives CASSWGTGLGETQYF.

J is TRBJ2-1 and V is TRBV19; the D is unclear. V was pared by 9 bases and J by 8 bases, with 14 bases between. This CDR3 contains 12 residues. Germline-derived CDR1 and CDR2 are LNHDA and SQIVND (reference sequence). The CDR3: CASSFGIDEQFF. The CDR3 DNA follows: TGTGCCAGCTCCTTTGGGATCGATGAGCAGTTCTTC.

In this sample, this clonotype turned up a few times. This chain joins TRBV6-1 and TRBJ2-4, with D hard to call. The CDR3 consists of 15 residues. The V gene lost 0 bases and the J gene lost 0 bases, with 6 bases spanning the gap. CDR1 and CDR2 (germline): MNHNS, SASEGT. CDR3 amino acids: CASSEAPGAKNIQYF. CDR3 DNA sequence: TGTGCCAGCAGTGAAGCCCCGGGAGCCAAAAACATTCAGTACTTC.

This clonotype has ten or more counts. V usage is TRBV2 and J usage is TRBJ1-2; D possibly corresponds to TRBD1 (6 bases). This CDR3 has 12 residues. The germline V gene encodes CDR1 SNHLY and CDR2 FYNNEI. Trimming pared 5 bases from V and 4 bases from J, leaving 8 bases between. CDR3 sequence reads: CASSSGVYGYTF. CDR3 DNA: TGTGCCAGCAGTTCAGGGGTCTATGGCTACACCTTC.

This clonotype was recorded many times. The chain carries TRBV20-1 and TRBJ1-2, with D maybe TRBD1 (5 bases). CDR1 is DFQATT, CDR2 SNEGSKA, per germline (reference sequence). The V end was cut by 6 bases, the J end by 6 bases, with 14 bases between. The CDR3 loop spans 12 amino acids. The CDR3 reads CSALSGGDGYTF. The CDR3 DNA reads as TGCAGTGCACTAAGCGGGGGGGATGGCTACACCTTC.

This clonotype was seen more than once but under ten times. Being one base from a much bigger clone, this may be a read error. The chain recombines TRBV20-1 with TRBJ2-1, with TRBD2 matching over 9 bases. The germline gives CDR1 DFQATT, CDR2 SNEGSKA (reference sequence). This CDR3 region has 15 residues. Here the CDR3 DNA reads TGCAGTGCTGGAATAGCGGGAGCCTTAAACAATGGGCAGTTCTTC. As protein: CSAGIAGALNNGQFF.

The gene calls are TRBV7-2 and TRBJ1-5, with D possibly TRBD1 on 5 matching bases. V was trimmed by 1 base and J by 4 bases, leaving 14 bases between them. The germline V gene has CDR1 SGHTA and CDR2 FQGNSA. This CDR3 has 16 amino acids. Written as DNA, the CDR3 is TGTGCCAGCAGCTTAGTGCTGGGGCTCGCTAATCAGCCCCAGCATTTT. Its protein is CASSLVLGLANQPQHF.

CDR3 coding DNA: TGTGCCAGCAGCGAGACAGGGGCATCCTACGAGCAGTACTTC. Translated: CASSETGASYEQYF. V gene TRBV28 combines with J gene TRBJ2-7; 8 bases are shared with TRBD1. The CDR3 runs to 14 residues. The V segment lost 6 bases and the J segment 1 base; nucleotides outside the gene matches: 5. CDR1 and CDR2 (germline): MDHEN, SYDVKM.

V gene TRBV10-2 combines with J gene TRBJ1-3, with 9 bases fitting TRBD1. Germline CDR1 WSHSY, CDR2 SAAADI. The CDR3 is 15 amino acids. The junction had 8 bases not matched to a gene; V was cut back by 9 bases and J by 2 bases. The CDR3 protein is CASRQGDHAGNTIYF. CDR3 nucleotides: TGCGCCAGTCGACAGGGGGATCATGCTGGAAACACCATATATTTT.

The table lists this clonotype with many counts. The chain is built from TRBV5-1 and TRBJ2-1, with D maybe TRBD2 (5 bases). Trimming removed 8 bases at V and 5 bases at J, with 11 bases between. CDR3 size: 12 residues. Germline CDR1 is SGHRS and CDR2 is YFSETQ. The CDR3 reads CASRTDNNEQFF. The CDR3 bases are TGCGCCAGTCGGACTGACAACAATGAGCAGTTCTTC.

This clonotype was recorded many times. The chain uses TRBV7-3 and TRBJ2-1; TRBD2 aligns across 10 bases. J was trimmed by 8 bases and V by 4 bases; bases with no gene match: 5. Germline loops: CDR1 SGHTA, CDR2 FQGTGA. The CDR3 has 14 amino acids. The CDR3 sequence: CASSSSGRLDEQFF. CDR3 bases: TGTGCCAGCAGCTCTAGCGGGAGATTGGATGAGCAGTTCTTC.

At least ten counts were recorded for this clonotype. J is TRBJ2-3 and V is TRBV3-1; TRBD1 matches 7 bases. The CDR3 is 14 amino acids. Germline CDR1 LGHDT, CDR2 YNNKEL (reference sequence). With V trimmed by 2 bases and J by 4 bases, 3 bases remained unmatched. CDR3 sequence reads: CASSQRQGSDTQYF. Written as DNA, the CDR3 is TGTGCCAGCAGCCAACGACAGGGTTCAGATACGCAGTATTTT.

In its sample, this clonotype was seen many times. The V and J genes are TRBV20-1 and TRBJ1-4; 9 positions match TRBD1. This CDR3 contains 13 residues. Germline assignment: CDR1 DFQATT and CDR2 SNEGSKA (reference sequence). Trimming cost V 5 bases and J 4 bases; bases outside gene matches: 2. The CDR3 here is CSASTGGNEKLFF. CDR3 sequence (DNA): TGCAGTGCTTCGACAGGGGGTAATGAAAAACTGTTTTTT.

The rearrangement joins TRBV25-1 to TRBJ2-5, with D perhaps TRBD2 (7 bases). The CDR3 contains 14 residues. Trimming took 6 bases from V and 5 from J, leaving 16 bases between them. Germline CDR1 and CDR2: MGHDK and SYGVNS. The CDR3: CASSRPGEGETQYF. The CDR3 region has the DNA TGTGCCAGCAGCCGTCCAGGGGAGGGTGAGACCCAGTACTTC.